These T cell receptor beta chains were read from a single sample in a study of CD8 T cell repertoires and HIV-1 epitope variants. Only in-frame clones appear in the TCRdb table, and some are missing; sequencing was by immunoSEQ multiplex PCR. The table shows 5,000 to 6,500 clones, with around 68% occurring only once. Which antigens these TCRs recognize remains unknown. The source material was cultured CD8+ T cells derived from PBMCs. These TCRs come from a male donor with HIV. Each CDR3 is given with its conserved first and last residue. D genes are given only for firm matches. The size of a clone is reported for some rows only, either as once, few or many, or as a class for expanded clones.

17	TRBV5-5	-	TRBJ2-1	-	TGTGCCAGCAGCCCCGAAGGGGGGGTTGACGCCTACAATGAGCAGTTCTTC	CASSPEGGVDAYNEQFF
14	TRBV5-1	-	TRBJ1-1	-	TGCGCCAGCAGCTTGGAAGGAGGGAACACTGAAGCTTTCTTT	CASSLEGGNTEAFF
17	TRBV7-2	TRBD2	TRBJ2-4	few	TGTGCCAGCAGCTTGCCGGGACTAGCGGGATCGGGGAACATTCAGTACTTC	CASSLPGLAGSGNIQYF
19	TRBV13	TRBD2	TRBJ2-7	-	TGTGCCAGCAGCCCCCAGGGAGCGGGAGTATCTGTCCGGCCCCACGAGCAGTACTTC	CASSPQGAGVSVRPHEQYF
12	TRBV11-3	-	TRBJ2-2	-	TGTGCCAGCAGCTTTGGTACCGGGGAGCTGTTTTTT	CASSFGTGELFF
15	TRBV4-2	TRBD2	TRBJ2-5	-	TGTGCCAGCAGCCAAGTCACTAGCGGGAAAGAGACCCAGTACTTC	CASSQVTSGKETQYF
10	TRBV28	-	TRBJ2-7	-	TGTGCCAGCAGTTTAAACGAGCAGTACTTC	CASSLNEQYF
13	TRBV29-1	TRBD1	TRBJ1-2	-	TGCAGCGTTGGGACAGGGGCCTCTAAAGGCTACACCTTC	CSVGTGASKGYTF
14	TRBV5-4	-	TRBJ2-1	-	TGTGCCAGCAGCTTGGACGGTTTTGGCAATGAGCAGTTCTTC	CASSLDGFGNEQFF
16	TRBV11-2	-	TRBJ2-5	-	TGTGCCAGCAGCTTAGATCTGACTGGGAGCGCAGAGACCCAGTACTTC	CASSLDLTGSAETQYF
13	TRBV13	-	TRBJ1-2	-	TGTGCCAGCAGCTTGGGACAAGGAGATGGCTACACCTTC	CASSLGQGDGYTF
12	TRBV5-6	-	TRBJ1-1	-	TGTGCCAGCAGCTTGGGGGACACTGAAGCTTTCTTT	CASSLGDTEAFF
12	TRBV29-1	-	TRBJ2-3	-	TGCAGCGTTTCCAGGATCGCAGATACGCAGTATTTT	CSVSRIADTQYF
16	TRBV5-8	-	TRBJ2-6	-	TGTGCCAGCAGCTTGGGAGAGTCCTCTGGGGCCAACGTCCTGACTTTC	CASSLGESSGANVLTF
16	TRBV5-6	-	TRBJ2-7	few	TGTGCCAGCAGCCACACAGTGGGGCAGTTAACCTACGAGCAGTACTTC	CASSHTVGQLTYEQYF
14	TRBV2	-	TRBJ2-7	-	TGTGCCAGCAGTGACTACGGACAGCGCGACGAGCAGTACTTC	CASSDYGQRDEQYF
10	TRBV20-1	TRBD1	TRBJ1-2	-	TGCAGTGCTAGAACAGGGGATTACGCCTTC	CSARTGDYAF
14	TRBV5-1	-	TRBJ1-2	large	TGCGCCAGCAGCTCGCAGGAGACTAACTATGGCTACACCTTC	CASSSQETNYGYTF
13	TRBV11-2	-	TRBJ2-7	once	TGTGCCAGCAGCTTTCGACTAGATGGAGAGCAGTACTTC	CASSFRLDGEQYF
15	TRBV11-2	-	TRBJ1-6	few	TGTGCCAGCAGCTTAGATAGGGGGACTAATTCACCCCTCCACTTT	CASSLDRGTNSPLHF
14	TRBV27	TRBD1	TRBJ1-2	few	TGTGCCAGCAGTTTAGGGGGACAGACCTATGGCTACACCTTC	CASSLGGQTYGYTF
14	TRBV2	TRBD2	TRBJ2-1	-	TGTGCCAGCAGCAATAGCGGGATGAACGATGAGCAGTTCTTC	CASSNSGMNDEQFF
15	TRBV7-2	-	TRBJ1-5	-	TGTGCCAGCAGCTTAGACGTCTTTGTGAATCAGCCCCAGCATTTT	CASSLDVFVNQPQHF
14	TRBV15	-	TRBJ2-1	-	TGTGCCACCAGCGGCGCGTTTGGGTACGATGAGCAGTTCTTC	CATSGAFGYDEQFF
13	TRBV5-6	-	TRBJ1-1	-	TGTGCCAGCAGCTACGACAGGAACACTGAAGCTTTCTTT	CASSYDRNTEAFF
15	TRBV27	TRBD2	TRBJ2-3	-	TGTGCCAGCAGTTTATCAATTGCGGGAGGGGATACGCAGTATTTT	CASSLSIAGGDTQYF
16	TRBV28	-	TRBJ2-7	few	TGTGCCAGCAATTCTCCCGGATCAGGGAAAGGGTACGAGCAGTACTTC	CASNSPGSGKGYEQYF
14	TRBV10-2	-	TRBJ2-7	-	TGCGCCAGCAAGCCGGGTCACCAACCCTACGAGCAGTACTTC	CASKPGHQPYEQYF
14	TRBV7-8	-	TRBJ2-1	few	TGTGCCAGCAGCCGGTGGGACACCCCCAATGAGCAGTTCTTC	CASSRWDTPNEQFF
14	TRBV27	-	TRBJ1-1	-	TGTGCCAGCAGTTTAACGGGGGGCTTGACAGAAGCTTTCTTT	CASSLTGGLTEAFF
16	TRBV5-6	TRBD1	TRBJ2-7	-	TGTGCCAGCAGCTTCGGAGATGACAGGGGTTATTACGAGCAGTACTTC	CASSFGDDRGYYEQYF
15	TRBV29-1	-	TRBJ2-2	-	TGCAGCGTTGATTCGAACCAAGGCGAAACCGGGGAGCTGTTTTTT	CSVDSNQGETGELFF
14	TRBV7-9	-	TRBJ1-1	-	TGTGCCAGCAGCTTAGAGGGCAGGAACACTGAAGCTTTCTTT	CASSLEGRNTEAFF
12	TRBV5-1	-	TRBJ2-7	few	TGCGCCAGCAGCGGTTACTCCTACGAGCAGTACTTC	CASSGYSYEQYF
16	TRBV4-3	TRBD1	TRBJ1-1	-	TGCGCCAGCAGCCAAGAAGGCAGGGGGCATGATCTAGGAGCTTTCTTT	CASSQEGRGHDLGAFF
17	TRBV10-3	TRBD1	TRBJ1-6	-	TGTGCCATCAGTGAGCCGATGACAGGGAGGGCTGATTCACCCCTCCACTTT	CAISEPMTGRADSPLHF
18	TRBV7-6	-	TRBJ2-7	-	TGTGCCAGCAGCCTGACGAGGGCGGGGCCTGGGGGCTCCTACGAGCAGTACTTC	CASSLTRAGPGGSYEQYF
16	TRBV4-1	TRBD2	TRBJ2-1	once	TGCGCCAGCAGCCAAGGGGAGGGAGGCTCCTACAATGAGCAGTTCTTC	CASSQGEGGSYNEQFF
13	TRBV2	-	TRBJ1-4	-	TGTGCCAGCAGTGACACAATAGGTGAAAAACTGTTTTTT	CASSDTIGEKLFF
15	TRBV6-5	TRBD1	TRBJ1-6	-	TGTGCCAGCAGTTACTCACAGGGGGGGAATTCACCCCTCCACTTT	CASSYSQGGNSPLHF
14	TRBV7-6	-	TRBJ2-7	-	TGTGCCAGCAGCTTAGCGGGAGGCCCTGGGGAGCAGTACTTC	CASSLAGGPGEQYF
15	TRBV6-5	-	TRBJ2-3	-	TGTGCCAGCAGTTATGACGTAGGGGGCACAGATACGCAGTATTTT	CASSYDVGGTDTQYF
16	TRBV27	-	TRBJ2-3	-	TGTGCCAGCAGTTCCCCGGTAGGGCGAGGGAAGGATACGCAGTATTTT	CASSSPVGRGKDTQYF
14	TRBV7-9	TRBD1	TRBJ2-7	-	TGTGCCAGCAGCCCGAGGGACAGGGATGTCGAGCAGTACTTC	CASSPRDRDVEQYF
13	TRBV5-1	TRBD1	TRBJ1-1	few	TGCGCCAGCAGCTCCGGGACAGGGGATGTAGCTTTCTTT	CASSSGTGDVAFF
16	TRBV4-3	TRBD1	TRBJ1-6	-	TGCGCCAGCAGCCAAGAGGGGACAGGCGGTAATTCACCCCTCCACTTT	CASSQEGTGGNSPLHF
12	TRBV30	-	TRBJ2-7	-	TGTGCCTGGAGTACGGATACCTACGAGCAGTACTTC	CAWSTDTYEQYF
15	TRBV30	TRBD1	TRBJ1-4	-	TGTGCCTGGAGTGTACCGGACAGGGGAGATGAAAAACTGTTTTTT	CAWSVPDRGDEKLFF
16	TRBV27	-	TRBJ1-6	once	TGTGCCAGCAGTTTAGGGCAGGGATCCTATAATTCACCCCTCCACTTT	CASSLGQGSYNSPLHF
14	TRBV5-4	-	TRBJ1-1	once	TGTGCCAGCAGCTTGGAGCTGGGCCCCACTGAAGCTTTCTTT	CASSLELGPTEAFF
13	TRBV27	-	TRBJ2-7	-	TGTGCCAGCAGTTTTCGTGACAGCTACGAGCAGTACTTC	CASSFRDSYEQYF
15	TRBV27	-	TRBJ1-1	-	TGTGCCAGCAGTTCGACTCCGAACGGAGGCACTGAAGCTTTCTTT	CASSSTPNGGTEAFF
14	TRBV7-9	-	TRBJ1-1	-	TGTGCCAGCAGCTTAGGCGCCTTGAACACTGAAGCTTTCTTT	CASSLGALNTEAFF
15	TRBV13	-	TRBJ2-6	-	TGTGCCAGCAGCTTAATCTTCTCTGGGGCCAACGTCCTGACTTTC	CASSLIFSGANVLTF
12	TRBV7-9	-	TRBJ2-7	-	TGTGCCAGCAGGGACACCAACTACGAGCAGTACTTC	CASRDTNYEQYF
12	TRBV28	-	TRBJ2-7	once	TGTGCCAGCAGTTACCTCCGGGGCGAGCAGTACTTC	CASSYLRGEQYF
14	TRBV11-2	-	TRBJ1-1	-	TGTGCCAGCAGCTTAGATGGAGGGGACACTGAAGCTTTCTTT	CASSLDGGDTEAFF